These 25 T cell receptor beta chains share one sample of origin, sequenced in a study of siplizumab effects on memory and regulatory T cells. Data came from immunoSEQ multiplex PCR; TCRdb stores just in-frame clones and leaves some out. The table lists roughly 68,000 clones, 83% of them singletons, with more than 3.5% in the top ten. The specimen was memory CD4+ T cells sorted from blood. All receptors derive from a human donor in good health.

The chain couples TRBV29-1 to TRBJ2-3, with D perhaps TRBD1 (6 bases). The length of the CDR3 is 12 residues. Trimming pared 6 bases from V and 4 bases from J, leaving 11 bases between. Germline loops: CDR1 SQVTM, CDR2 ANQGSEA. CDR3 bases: TGCAGCGTAACTACAGGGTCAGATACGCAGTATTTT. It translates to CSVTTGSDTQYF.

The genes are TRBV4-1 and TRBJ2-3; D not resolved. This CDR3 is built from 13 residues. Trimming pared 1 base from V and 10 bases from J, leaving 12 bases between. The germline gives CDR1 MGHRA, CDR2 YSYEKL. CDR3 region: CASSQVVPGSQYF. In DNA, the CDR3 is TGCGCCAGCAGCCAAGTAGTCCCTGGGTCGCAGTATTTT.

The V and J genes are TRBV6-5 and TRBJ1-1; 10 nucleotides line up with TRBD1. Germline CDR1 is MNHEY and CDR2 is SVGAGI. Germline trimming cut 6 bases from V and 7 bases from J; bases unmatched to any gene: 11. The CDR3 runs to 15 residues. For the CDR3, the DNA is TGTGCCAGCAGGTACCCCGGGACAGGGGTCGGTGAAGCTTTCTTT. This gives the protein CASRYPGTGVGEAFF.

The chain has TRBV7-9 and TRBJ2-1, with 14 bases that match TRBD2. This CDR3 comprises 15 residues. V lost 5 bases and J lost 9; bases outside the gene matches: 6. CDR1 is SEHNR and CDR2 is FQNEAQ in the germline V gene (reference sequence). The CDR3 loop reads CASSIGTSGSSEQFF. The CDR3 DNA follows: TGTGCCAGCAGCATCGGGACTAGCGGGAGCAGTGAGCAGTTCTTC.

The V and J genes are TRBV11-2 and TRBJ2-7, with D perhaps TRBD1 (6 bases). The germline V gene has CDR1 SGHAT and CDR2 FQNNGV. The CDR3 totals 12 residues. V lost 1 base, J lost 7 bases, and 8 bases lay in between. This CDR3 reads CASSLAGEEQYF. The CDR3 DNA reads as TGTGCCAGCAGCTTAGCAGGGGAAGAGCAGTACTTC.

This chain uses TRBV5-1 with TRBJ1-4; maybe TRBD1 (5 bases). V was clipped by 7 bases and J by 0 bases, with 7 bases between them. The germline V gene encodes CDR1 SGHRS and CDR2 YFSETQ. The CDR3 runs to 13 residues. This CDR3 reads CASSGTTNEKLFF. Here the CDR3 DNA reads TGCGCCAGCTCAGGGACAACTAATGAAAAACTGTTTTTT.

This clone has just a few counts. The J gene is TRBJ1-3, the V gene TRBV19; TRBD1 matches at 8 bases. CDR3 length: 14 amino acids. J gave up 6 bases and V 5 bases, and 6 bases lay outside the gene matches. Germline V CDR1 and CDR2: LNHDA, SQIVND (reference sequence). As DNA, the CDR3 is TGTGCCAGTAGTCCCATGGGACAGGAAAACACCATATATTTT. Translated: CASSPMGQENTIYF.

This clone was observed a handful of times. Written as DNA, the CDR3 is TGTGCCAGCAGCGCCCGGCAGGGGTTGGGGAACGGGGAGCTGTTTTTT. It encodes CASSARQGLGNGELFF. V gene TRBV9 combines with J gene TRBJ2-2; perhaps TRBD1 as D (6 bases). The germline CDR1 and CDR2 sequences are SGDLS and YYNGEE. The ends were cut back, 3 bases at V and 7 bases at J, with 19 bases in the middle. This CDR3 contains 16 residues.

The CDR3 coding sequence is TGTGCCAGCACCTCGGCGGGGGCAGTGGCAGATACGCAGTATTTT. Translation gives CASTSAGAVADTQYF. The rearrangement uses TRBV6-1 and TRBJ2-3, with a possible D match to TRBD2 (7 bases). This CDR3 has 15 amino acids. Per germline, CDR1 MNHNS and CDR2 SASEGT. Between the trimmed V and J ends, which lost 7 bases and 4 bases, there was a span of 18 bases.

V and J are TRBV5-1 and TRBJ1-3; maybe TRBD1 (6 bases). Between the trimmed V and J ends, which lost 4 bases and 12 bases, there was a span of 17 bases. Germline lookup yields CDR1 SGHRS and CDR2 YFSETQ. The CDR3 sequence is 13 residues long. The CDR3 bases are TGCGCCAGCAGCCTGCTGGGGGCTACGAACATATATTTT. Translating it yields CASSLLGATNIYF.

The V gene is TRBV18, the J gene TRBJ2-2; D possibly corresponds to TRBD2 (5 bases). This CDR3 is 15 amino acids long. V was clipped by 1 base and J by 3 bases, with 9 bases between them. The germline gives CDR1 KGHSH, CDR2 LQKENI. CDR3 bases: TGTGCCAGCTCACCACAGCGGCTGTACACCGGGGAGCTGTTTTTT. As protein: CASSPQRLYTGELFF.

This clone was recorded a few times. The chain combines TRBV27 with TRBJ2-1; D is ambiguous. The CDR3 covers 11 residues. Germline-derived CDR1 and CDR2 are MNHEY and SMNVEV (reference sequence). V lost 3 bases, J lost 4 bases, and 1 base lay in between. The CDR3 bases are TGTGCCAGCAGTTTTTACAATGAGCAGTTCTTC. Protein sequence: CASSFYNEQFF.

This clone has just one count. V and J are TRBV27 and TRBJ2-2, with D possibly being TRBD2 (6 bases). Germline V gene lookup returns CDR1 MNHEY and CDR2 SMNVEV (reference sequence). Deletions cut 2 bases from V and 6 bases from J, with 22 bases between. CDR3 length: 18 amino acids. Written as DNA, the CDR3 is TGTGCCAGCAGTTTAGTCGGTCAATCCTCTAGCGTAGCCGGGGAGCTGTTTTTT. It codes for CASSLVGQSSSVAGELFF.

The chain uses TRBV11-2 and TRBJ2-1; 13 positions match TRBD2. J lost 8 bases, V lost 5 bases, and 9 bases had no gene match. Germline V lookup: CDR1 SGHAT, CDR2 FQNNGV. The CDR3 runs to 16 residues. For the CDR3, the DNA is TGTGCCAGCAGCCCAGGGACTAGCGGGGTTATCGATGAGCAGTTCTTC. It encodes CASSPGTSGVIDEQFF.

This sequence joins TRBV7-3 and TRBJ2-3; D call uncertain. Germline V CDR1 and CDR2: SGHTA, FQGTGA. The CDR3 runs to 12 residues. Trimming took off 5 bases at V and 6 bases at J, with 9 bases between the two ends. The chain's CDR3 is CASSRAGDTQYF. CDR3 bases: TGTGCCAGCAGCAGAGCCGGCGATACGCAGTATTTT.

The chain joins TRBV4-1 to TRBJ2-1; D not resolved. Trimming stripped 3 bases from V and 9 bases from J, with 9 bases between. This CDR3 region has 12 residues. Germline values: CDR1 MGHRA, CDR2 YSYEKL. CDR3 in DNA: TGCGCCAGCAGCCAGCGATTCGGTGAGCAGTTCTTC. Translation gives CASSQRFGEQFF.

This CDR3 reads CASSPDGWNTEAFF. The CDR3 DNA reads as TGTGCCAGCAGTCCGGACGGATGGAACACTGAAGCTTTCTTT. The chain recombines TRBV6-6 with TRBJ1-1; D not resolved. V was clipped by 5 bases and J by 1 base, with 11 bases between them. The length of the CDR3 is 14 residues. Germline V lookup: CDR1 MNHNY, CDR2 SVGAGI (reference sequence).

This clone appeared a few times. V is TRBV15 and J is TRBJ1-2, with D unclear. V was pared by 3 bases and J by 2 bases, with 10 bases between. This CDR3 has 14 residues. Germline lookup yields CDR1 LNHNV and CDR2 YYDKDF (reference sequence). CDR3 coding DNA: TGTGCCACCAGCAGGCCCGGGTTCAACTATGGCTACACCTTC. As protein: CATSRPGFNYGYTF.

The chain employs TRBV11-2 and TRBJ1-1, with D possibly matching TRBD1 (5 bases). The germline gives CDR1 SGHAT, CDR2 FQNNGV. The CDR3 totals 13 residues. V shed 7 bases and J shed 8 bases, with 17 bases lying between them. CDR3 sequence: CASTTGMGLEAFF. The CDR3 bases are TGTGCCAGCACCACGGGAATGGGGCTGGAAGCTTTCTTT.

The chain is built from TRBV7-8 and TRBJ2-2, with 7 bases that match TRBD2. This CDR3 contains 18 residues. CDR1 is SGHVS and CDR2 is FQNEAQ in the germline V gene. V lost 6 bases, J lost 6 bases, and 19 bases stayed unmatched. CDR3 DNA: TGTGCCAGCAGATACCAGCGGGGAGGAATTCGGGCGTCCGGGGAGCTGTTTTTT. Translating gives CASRYQRGGIRASGELFF.

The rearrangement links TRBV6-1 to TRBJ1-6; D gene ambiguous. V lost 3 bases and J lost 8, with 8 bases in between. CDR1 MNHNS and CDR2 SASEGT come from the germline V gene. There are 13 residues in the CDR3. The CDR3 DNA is TGTGCCAGCAGTGACACTCAAGATTCACCCCTCCACTTT. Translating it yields CASSDTQDSPLHF.

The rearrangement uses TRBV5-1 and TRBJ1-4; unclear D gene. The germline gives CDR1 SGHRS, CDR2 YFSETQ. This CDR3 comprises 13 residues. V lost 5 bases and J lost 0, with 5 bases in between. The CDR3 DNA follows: TGCGCCAGCAGGGTGGCAACTAATGAAAAACTGTTTTTT. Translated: CASRVATNEKLFF. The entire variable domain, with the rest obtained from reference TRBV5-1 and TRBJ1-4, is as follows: KAGVTQTPRYLIKTRGQQVTLSCSPISGHRSVSWYQQTPGQGLQFLFEYFSETQRNKGNFPGRFSGRQFSNSRSEMNVSTLELGDSALYLCASRVATNEKLFFGSGTQLSVL.

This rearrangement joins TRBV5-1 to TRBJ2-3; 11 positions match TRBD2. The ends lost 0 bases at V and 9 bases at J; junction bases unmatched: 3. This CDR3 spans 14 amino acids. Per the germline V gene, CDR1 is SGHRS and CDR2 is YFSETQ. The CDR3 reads CASSLGLAGGTQYF. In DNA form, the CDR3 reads TGCGCCAGCAGCTTGGGTCTAGCGGGAGGAACGCAGTATTTT.

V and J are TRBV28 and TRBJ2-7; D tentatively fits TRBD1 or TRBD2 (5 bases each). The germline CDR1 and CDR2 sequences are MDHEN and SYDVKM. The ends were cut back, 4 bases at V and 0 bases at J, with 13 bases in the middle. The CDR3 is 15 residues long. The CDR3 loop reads CASSSPGRSSYEQYF. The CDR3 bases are TGTGCCAGCAGTTCGCCGGGACGCAGCTCCTACGAGCAGTACTTC.

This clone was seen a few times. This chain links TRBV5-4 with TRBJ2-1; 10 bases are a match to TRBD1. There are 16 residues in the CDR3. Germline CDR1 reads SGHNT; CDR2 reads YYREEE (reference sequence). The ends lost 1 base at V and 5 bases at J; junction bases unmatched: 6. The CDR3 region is CASSLYGTGVNNEQFF. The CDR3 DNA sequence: TGTGCCAGCAGCTTGTATGGGACAGGGGTAAACAATGAGCAGTTCTTC.